Following are 24 T cell receptor beta chains from one sample sequenced in a study of T cells after yellow fever vaccination. TCRdb fed the 5' RACE reads into MiXCR, producing one record per CDR3 protein. Of about 240,000 distinct CDR3 sequences listed, less than 8.5% are singletons. Sample: CD4+ T cells sorted from PBMCs, taken 15 days after the yellow fever booster vaccination. These receptors all stem from a man younger than 40 who received the YFV17D yellow fever vaccine.

This clonotype was found many times. This chain joins TRBV12-3 or TRBV12-4 and TRBJ2-1, with D possibly matching TRBD1 (5 bases). Between the trimmed V and J ends, which lost 7 bases and 9 bases, there was a span of 10 bases. The CDR3 contains 11 residues. The CDR3: CASTRDSEQFF. The CDR3 bases are TGTGCCAGCACCCGAGACAGTGAGCAGTTCTTC.

This clonotype showed up just a few times. J is TRBJ2-1 and V is TRBV20-1; 8 nucleotides line up with TRBD2. Unmatched junction bases numbered 8, after V lost 4 bases and J lost 9 bases. Germline values: CDR1 DFQATT, CDR2 SNEGSKA (reference sequence). The CDR3 sequence is 13 residues long. CDR3 sequence (DNA): TGCAGTGCTAATTTAGCGGGAACGAGTGAGCAGTTCTTC. This sequence encodes CSANLAGTSEQFF.

This clonotype was recorded a few times. J is TRBJ2-1 and V is TRBV28, with 9 bases identical to TRBD2. J lost 6 bases, V lost 2 bases, and 11 bases had no gene match. From germline, CDR1 is MDHEN and CDR2 SYDVKM. The CDR3 spans 17 residues. CDR3 bases: TGTGCCAGCAGTTTAGTTAGCGGACTAGCGATGGGCAATGAGCAGTTCTTC. Translated: CASSLVSGLAMGNEQFF. The full variable domain, completed using reference TRBV28 and TRBJ2-1, is DVKVTQSSRYLVKRTGEKVFLECVQDMDHENMFWYRQDPGLGLRLIYFSYDVKMKEKGDIPEGYSVSREKKERFSLILESASTNQTSMYLCASSLVSGLAMGNEQFFGPGTRLTVL.

This clonotype came up a few times. V is TRBV6-1 and J is TRBJ1-5; 9 bases are shared with TRBD1. The length of the CDR3 is 15 residues. Trimming removed 6 bases from V and 5 bases from J; junction bases left unmatched: 8. From germline, CDR1 is MNHNS and CDR2 SASEGT. The CDR3 DNA reads TGTGCCAGCAGCGACGGGGACAGGGCCTATCAGCCCCAGCATTTT. Translating it yields CASSDGDRAYQPQHF.

The chain joins TRBV7-9 to TRBJ2-3, with 10 bases identical to TRBD2. Germline V gene data show CDR1 as SEHNR and CDR2 as FQNEAQ (reference sequence). V trimming: 5 bases; J trimming: 3 bases; junction bases outside the gene matches: 5. The CDR3 totals 15 residues. The chain's CDR3 is CASSILAGVTDTQYF. The CDR3 nucleotides read TGTGCCAGCAGCATCCTAGCGGGAGTAACAGATACGCAGTATTTT.

CDR3 loop: CASSPLGSGETQYF. The DNA of the CDR3 is TGTGCCAGCAGCCCCTTGGGGAGCGGAGAGACCCAGTACTTC. The rearrangement joins TRBV7-3 to TRBJ2-5, with a possible D match to TRBD2 (5 bases). V was pared by 5 bases and J by 4 bases, with 14 bases between. CDR3 length: 14 residues. Germline V gene lookup returns CDR1 SGHTA and CDR2 FQGTGA. Together with reference TRBV7-3 and TRBJ2-5, the CDR3 gives the full variable domain: GAGVSQTPSNKVTEKGKYVELRCDPISGHTALYWYRQSLGQGPEFLIYFQGTGAADDSGLPNDRFFAVRPEGSVSTLKIQRTERGDSAVYLCASSPLGSGETQYFGPGTRLLVL.

The chain couples TRBV6-1 to TRBJ1-4; D not certain. This CDR3 region has 16 residues. V lost 5 bases to trimming and J lost 5 bases, with 18 bases between them. CDR1 MNHNS and CDR2 SASEGT come from the germline V gene. The CDR3 region is CASSRSGPGLNEKLFF. The CDR3, as DNA: TGTGCCAGCAGTCGGTCGGGCCCGGGATTAAATGAAAAACTGTTTTTT.

This clonotype has only a few counts. The chain joins TRBV4-3 to TRBJ1-2; D unresolved. CDR1 is LGHNA, CDR2 YSLEER, per germline. The CDR3 is made up of 11 amino acids. V lost 0 bases, J lost 8 bases, and 4 bases lay in between. This CDR3 reads CASSQERGYTF. The CDR3 DNA follows: TGCGCCAGCAGCCAAGAACGGGGCTACACCTTC.

This clonotype was detected ten times or more. The chain couples TRBV7-2 to TRBJ2-5; unclear D gene. The CDR3 consists of 13 residues. Deletions cut 3 bases from V and 9 bases from J, with 14 bases between. Germline CDR1 reads SGHTA; CDR2 reads FQGNSA. The chain's CDR3 is CASSFSVGRAQYF. The CDR3 bases are TGTGCCAGCAGCTTTTCAGTCGGAAGGGCCCAGTACTTC.

This clonotype was counted only a few times. The gene calls are TRBV7-2 and TRBJ2-5, with D perhaps TRBD1 (5 bases). The CDR3 extends over 14 amino acids. Germline V gene sequence: CDR1 SGHTA, CDR2 FQGNSA. Trimming cost V 8 bases and J 4 bases, with 17 bases left between them. CDR3 in DNA: TGTGCCAGCGCTAAAGTCAGGGTTTCAGAGACCCAGTACTTC. Its protein product is CASAKVRVSETQYF.

There are many counts of this clonotype. J is TRBJ2-5 and V is TRBV5-4; 8 nucleotides agree with TRBD2. From germline, CDR1 is SGHNT and CDR2 YYREEE (reference sequence). CDR3 length equals 16 residues. V gave up 4 bases and J gave up 2 bases; unmatched junction bases: 10. CDR3: CASSPGGSTVQETQYF. The CDR3 coding sequence is TGTGCCAGCAGCCCGGGGGGGAGTACAGTACAAGAGACCCAGTACTTC.

This chain joins TRBV20-1 and TRBJ2-3, with D possibly called TRBD1 or TRBD2 (5 bases each). The V gene lost 3 bases and the J gene lost 7 bases, with 20 bases spanning the gap. This CDR3 comprises 15 residues. Per the germline V gene, CDR1 is DFQATT and CDR2 is SNEGSKA (reference sequence). The CDR3 nucleotides are TGCAGTGCTAGGTGGGACCCCGAAAACTCTTATACGCAGTATTTT. As protein: CSARWDPENSYTQYF.

This clonotype was counted between two and nine times. V gene TRBV4-2 combines with J gene TRBJ2-1; TRBD2 agrees at 11 bases. V shed 2 bases, J shed 1 base, and the junction held 13 bases outside the gene matches. The CDR3 has 20 residues. Germline V lookup: CDR1 LGHNA, CDR2 YNFKEQ. CDR3 sequence: CASSQMSGTSGGSSYNEQFF. The CDR3 DNA sequence: TGTGCCAGCAGCCAAATGAGTGGTACTAGCGGGGGAAGTTCCTACAATGAGCAGTTCTTC.

In this sample, this clonotype turned up many times. The chain couples TRBV7-2 to TRBJ2-5, with D possibly being TRBD2 (6 bases). The V end lost 1 base, the J end lost 2 bases, and 14 bases lay between the germline ends. The CDR3 extends over 16 amino acids. From germline, CDR1 is SGHTA and CDR2 FQGNSA. The CDR3 region has the DNA TGTGCCAGCAGCTTAGTCGGGGCGGGACCACAAGAGACCCAGTACTTC. This translates into CASSLVGAGPQETQYF.

The chain recombines TRBV7-2 with TRBJ1-2, with D maybe TRBD1 (6 bases). Trimming shortened V by 3 bases and J by 7 bases, and 18 bases separated the two germline ends. The germline V gene encodes CDR1 SGHTA and CDR2 FQGNSA. This CDR3 contains 15 residues. CDR3 residues: CASSFVVEHRAGYTF. The CDR3 DNA sequence: TGTGCCAGCAGCTTCGTGGTAGAACACAGGGCTGGCTACACCTTC.

There are a few counts of this clonotype. This chain connects TRBV6-2 or TRBV6-3 to TRBJ1-5; D call uncertain. This CDR3 contains 13 residues. The V end lost 7 bases, the J end lost 1 base, and 8 bases lay between the germline ends. The V gene's germline CDR1 is MNHEY and CDR2 SVGEGT. The CDR3 DNA follows: TGTGCCAGCAAAGGACTAAGCAATCAGCCCCAGCATTTT. This gives the protein CASKGLSNQPQHF.

The chain is built from TRBV7-3 and TRBJ2-2; 8 positions match TRBD2. The CDR3 totals 16 residues. Germline V lookup: CDR1 SGHTA, CDR2 FQGTGA. J gave up 2 bases and V 2 bases, and 4 bases lay outside the gene matches. The CDR3 coding sequence is TGTGCCAGCAGCTTACAAGCGGGAGTAAACACCGGGGAGCTGTTTTTT. It specifies CASSLQAGVNTGELFF.

The chain recombines TRBV27 with TRBJ2-3; 7 bases agree with TRBD2. Germline CDR1 reads MNHEY; CDR2 reads SMNVEV (reference sequence). With V trimmed by 3 bases and J by 7 bases, 13 bases remained unmatched. This CDR3 comprises 16 residues. CDR3 amino acids: CASSLSFRRESHTQYF. CDR3 coding DNA: TGTGCCAGCAGTTTGAGTTTTAGGCGGGAGAGTCATACGCAGTATTTT.

V usage is TRBV5-1 and J usage is TRBJ2-7; D not resolved. V was pared by 1 base and J by 0 bases, with 8 bases between. Germline CDR1 reads SGHRS; CDR2 reads YFSETQ. CDR3 length: 14 residues. CDR3 bases: TGCGCCAGCAGCTTGCTGGCGACCTCCTACGAGCAGTACTTC. Residues: CASSLLATSYEQYF. Full variable domain (missing parts from reference TRBV5-1 and TRBJ2-7): KAGVTQTPRYLIKTRGQQVTLSCSPISGHRSVSWYQQTPGQGLQFLFEYFSETQRNKGNFPGRFSGRQFSNSRSEMNVSTLELGDSALYLCASSLLATSYEQYFGPGTRLTVT.

J is TRBJ2-5 and V is TRBV7-3, with 9 positions matching TRBD2. The CDR3 covers 14 residues. V shed 2 bases, J shed 5 bases, and the junction held 3 bases outside the gene matches. Germline V gene data show CDR1 as SGHTA and CDR2 as FQGTGA. CDR3: CASSLAGTSETQYF. As DNA, the CDR3 is TGTGCCAGCAGCTTAGCCGGGACTAGCGAGACCCAGTACTTC.

The sample holds many counts of this clonotype. The gene calls are TRBV2 and TRBJ1-3, with TRBD1 as a possible D gene (5 bases). The V gene lost 6 bases and the J gene lost 0 bases, with 12 bases spanning the gap. The CDR3 length is 15 residues. CDR1 is SNHLY, CDR2 FYNNEI, per germline. DNA of the CDR3: TGTGCCAGCAGGCCGGGACGGATCTCTGGAAACACCATATATTTT. This encodes CASRPGRISGNTIYF.

This clonotype was counted a few times. The chain carries TRBV12-3 or TRBV12-4 and TRBJ1-1, with TRBD1 identical over 8 bases. This CDR3 contains 16 residues. Losses at the gene ends were 3 bases for V and 7 bases for J; bases not matched to a gene: 13. As DNA, the CDR3 is TGTGCCAGCAGTTTGGGGACAGGCTCGGCGCAGGGTGAAGCTTTCTTT. The encoded protein is CASSLGTGSAQGEAFF.

This clonotype has ten or more counts. The genes are TRBV28 and TRBJ1-4; 10 bases match TRBD1. Per germline, CDR1 MDHEN and CDR2 SYDVKM. V was clipped by 2 bases and J by 7 bases; unmatched bases: 10. This CDR3 has 17 residues. The CDR3 here is CASSLGWRTGGSEKLFF. In DNA form, the CDR3 reads TGTGCCAGCAGTTTAGGCTGGAGGACAGGGGGAAGTGAAAAACTGTTTTTT.

This clonotype showed up just a few times. The genes are TRBV2 and TRBJ2-2, with 8 bases aligning to TRBD1. The CDR3 length is 16 residues. Germline CDR1 SNHLY, CDR2 FYNNEI. The trim removed 4 bases at V and 6 bases at J, leaving 10 bases unmatched. This CDR3 reads CASSGARGRDAGELFF. In nucleotides, the CDR3 is TGTGCCAGCAGTGGCGCCAGGGGGCGCGACGCCGGGGAGCTGTTTTTT. Using reference TRBV2 and TRBJ2-2 for the parts outside the CDR3, the full variable domain is EPEVTQTPSHQVTQMGQEVILRCVPISNHLYFYWYRQILGQKVEFLVSFYNNEISEKSEIFDDQFSVERPDGSNFTLKIRSTKLEDSAMYFCASSGARGRDAGELFFGEGSRLTVL.